This is a list of T cell receptor beta chains from one sample in a study of cytomegalovirus exposure and HLA in healthy donors. Method: immunoSEQ multiplex PCR; TCRdb's copy keeps in-frame clones and lacks some. The repertoire holds approximately 240,000 clones, around four fifths seen once, with more than 0.45% in the top ten. The sequenced sample was PBMCs. Source of these receptors: a woman between 40 and 55 years old in good health and CMV-seronegative. Both conserved end residues are trimmed from each CDR3. Fields, in order: V gene, J gene, CDR3 protein.

TRBV29-1,TRBJ2-7,SVVDRTKYEQY
TRBV6-1,TRBJ1-5,ASRPTGAPQPQH
TRBV30,TRBJ1-2,AGFPGSVNYGYT
TRBV6-5,TRBJ2-1,ASSYGGAGNEQF
TRBV6-6,TRBJ1-5,ASGAPDSNQPQH
TRBV29-1,TRBJ2-1,SVEKLHGGNEQF
TRBV4-3,TRBJ1-6,ASSQEPGHGNSPLH
TRBV25-1,TRBJ2-1,ASSESSYYSYNEQF
TRBV5-4,TRBJ2-3,ASSIGTSGGVNTQY
TRBV6-6,TRBJ2-5,ASMRGPETQY
TRBV28,TRBJ1-1,ASSPPPNTEAF
TRBV4-1,TRBJ1-2,ASSEEGQSYGYT
TRBV10-3,TRBJ1-1,AIVPGTGVPNTEAF
TRBV20-1,TRBJ2-5,SATQETQY
TRBV30,TRBJ1-2,AWSVRGGLGYT
TRBV2,TRBJ1-5,ASSGVGGNQPQH
TRBV20-1,TRBJ2-3,SARPGNTQY
TRBV6-5,TRBJ1-2,ASRGQGANGYT
TRBV9,TRBJ1-5,ASSVTGGNQPQH
TRBV30,TRBJ1-3,AWTSFGGDTIY
TRBV2,TRBJ2-7,ASSENGGSRYSYEQY
TRBV7-8,TRBJ2-1,ASSLGRGTYNEQF
TRBV7-9,TRBJ1-3,ASSSETGVGNTIY
TRBV10-3,TRBJ2-7,AISARQEAIYEQY
TRBV7-9,TRBJ2-2,ASSLLLGPGTGELF
TRBV11-2,TRBJ2-7,ASSSGTGHYEQY
TRBV7-9,TRBJ2-5,ASSFAQGLSETQY
TRBV20-1,TRBJ2-5,SARDPETQY
TRBV7-7,TRBJ2-7,ASSITSGGQYEQY
TRBV5-5,TRBJ2-7,ASSLGTGEYEQY
TRBV29-1,TRBJ2-1,SVESGGDTYNEQF
TRBV7-9,TRBJ1-1,SSSLAGGQGREWTEAF
TRBV4-2,TRBJ2-3,ASSQAIGQGSDTQY
TRBV7-2,TRBJ1-6,ASSLDRGNSPLH
TRBV4-3,TRBJ1-2,ASSRTGDGYT
TRBV30,TRBJ2-7,AWSVKEAGGNEQY
TRBV4-3,TRBJ2-2,ASSQRAEGYGTGELF
TRBV7-2,TRBJ1-4,ASSSRQGSLTNEKLF
TRBV11-2,TRBJ1-1,ASSLDRRGSEAF
TRBV11-2,TRBJ1-6,ASSLLGGGAAYNSPLH
TRBV7-2,TRBJ2-7,ASSRRDSSYEQY
TRBV14,TRBJ1-1,ASSQEPGTGGDTEAF
TRBV5-8,TRBJ1-4,ASSRRATNEKLF